The 23 T cell receptor beta chains given below trace back to one sample, sequenced in a study of regulatory T cells in long-lasting Graves disease. In building TCR beta libraries, iRepertoire HTBI primers were used together with Arm-PCR of CDR3 regions. Each CDR3 protein gets one entry after TCRdb re-called the multiplex PCR reads with MiXCR. Of some 420,000 distinct CDR3 sequences in the sample, 20% to 25% were seen once. Stated time point: persistent/refractory GD, antithyroid drugs over 5 years with positive TRAb. Construction of the TCR library relied on RNA isolated from PBMCs. Sequenced material: peripheral blood mononuclear cells (PBMCs), taken when the disease was refractory, from a patient treated with antithyroid drugs. Receptors originate from a female donor with Graves disease.

This clonotype was counted only a few times. The rearrangement joins TRBV27 to TRBJ2-4; D gene uncertain. V lost 5 bases, J lost 2 bases, and 10 bases lay in between. The CDR3 is 14 residues long. CDR1 and CDR2 from the germline V gene are MNHEY and SMNVEV (reference sequence). CDR3 loop: CASSGTITKNIQYF. CDR3 bases: TGTGCCAGCAGTGGTACAATTACCAAAAACATTCAGTACTTC.

This clonotype occurred many times. J is TRBJ1-5 and V is TRBV3-1; D ambiguous. This CDR3 is 13 amino acids long. Trimming removed 4 bases at V and 4 bases at J, with 8 bases between. Germline CDR1 and CDR2: LGHDT and YNNKEL (reference sequence). The CDR3, as DNA: TGTGCCAGCAGCCGTCTCGGGAATCAGCCCCAGCATTTT. Protein sequence: CASSRLGNQPQHF.

This clonotype was seen ten or more times. The rearrangement links TRBV6-1 to TRBJ1-4, with 9 positions matching TRBD1. CDR1 and CDR2 from the germline V gene are MNHNS and SASEGT. The CDR3 has 14 residues. With V trimmed by 7 bases and J by 6 bases, 6 bases remained unmatched. The CDR3 DNA reads TGTGCCAGCAACCTCGGACAGGGGTATGAAAAACTGTTTTTT. This sequence encodes CASNLGQGYEKLFF.

Ten or more counts support this clonotype. The chain links TRBV7-6 to TRBJ2-7; D perhaps matches TRBD1 (6 bases). V was trimmed by 3 bases and J by 1 base, leaving 10 bases between them. Germline V gives CDR1 SGHVS, CDR2 FNYEAQ. CDR3 length: 14 amino acids. The CDR3 loop is CASSFGDKSYEQYF. For the CDR3, the DNA is TGTGCCAGCAGCTTTGGGGACAAATCCTACGAGCAGTACTTC.

The chain employs TRBV10-3 and TRBJ2-2, with a tentative D call TRBD2 (5 bases). Germline CDR1 is ENHRY and CDR2 is SYGVKD. Trimming stripped 8 bases from V and 1 base from J, with 5 bases between. The CDR3 totals 12 residues. CDR3 DNA sequence: TGTGCCATCGAGGGGAACACCGGGGAGCTGTTTTTT. Protein product: CAIEGNTGELFF.

This clonotype was seen more than once but under ten times. This may arise from a read error, as a much more abundant clone is one base away. The chain carries TRBV28 and TRBJ1-2, with D possibly being TRBD1 (6 bases). Per germline, CDR1 MDHEN and CDR2 SYDVKM. This CDR3 region has 14 residues. This CDR3 reads CASTQGGFGYGCTF. The CDR3 DNA reads TGTGCCAGCACCCAAGGGGGGTTCGGGTATGGCTGCACCTTC.

A few counts support this clonotype. V gene TRBV10-3 combines with J gene TRBJ1-2; D not certain. CDR3 length: 15 amino acids. CDR1 and CDR2 (germline): ENHRY, SYGVKD. Trimming stripped 3 bases from V and 1 base from J, with 12 bases between. The CDR3 DNA sequence: TGTGCCATCAGTGACGCTAACAAGAATAACTATGGCTACACCTTC. This gives the protein CAISDANKNNYGYTF.

The rearrangement uses TRBV5-5 and TRBJ1-6; TRBD1 is a possible D gene (6 bases). Between the trimmed V and J ends, which lost 5 bases and 13 bases, there was a span of 22 bases. This CDR3 spans 15 amino acids. Germline CDR1 reads SGHKS; CDR2 reads YYEKEE (reference sequence). The CDR3 sequence is CASSWGQQFTSPLHF. CDR3 nucleotides: TGTGCCAGCAGTTGGGGGCAGCAGTTTACGTCGCCCCTCCACTTT.

The table lists this clonotype with many counts. The rearrangement joins TRBV3-1 to TRBJ2-2; D not resolved. Germline lookup yields CDR1 LGHDT and CDR2 YNNKEL (reference sequence). The CDR3 extends over 12 amino acids. V was clipped by 1 base and J by 7 bases, with 4 bases between them. CDR3 DNA: TGTGCCAGCAGCCAAGGCTACGGGGAGCTGTTTTTT. Protein sequence: CASSQGYGELFF.

This clonotype was counted ten times or more. This chain joins TRBV7-2 and TRBJ1-5; D is perhaps TRBD1 (5 bases). Trimming left V 4 bases short and J 13 bases short, with 14 bases between. This CDR3 is 12 amino acids long. The germline V gene has CDR1 SGHTA and CDR2 FQGNSA. The CDR3 nucleotides are TGTGCCAGCAGCTCCGATGGCGGGGGGCAGCATTTT. Translation gives CASSSDGGGQHF.

This clonotype showed up many times. The chain uses TRBV6-2 or TRBV6-3 and TRBJ1-5; no reliable D call. V was shortened by 2 bases and J by 3 bases, with 5 bases between the two germline ends. Germline V lookup: CDR1 MNHEY, CDR2 SVGEGT. The CDR3 has 13 amino acids. In DNA form, the CDR3 reads TGTGCCAGCAGTTACAGAAACAATCAGCCCCAGCATTTT. Protein sequence: CASSYRNNQPQHF.

This clonotype has at least ten counts. The rearrangement links TRBV28 to TRBJ1-1; D ambiguous. The CDR3 is made up of 13 amino acids. V was cut by 4 bases and J by 3 bases, with 9 bases left in between. CDR1 MDHEN and CDR2 SYDVKM come from the germline V gene. The DNA of the CDR3 is TGTGCCAGCAGTTCCACAGTAGACACTGAAGCTTTCTTT. It codes for CASSSTVDTEAFF.

Many counts were recorded for this clonotype. The chain couples TRBV7-2 to TRBJ1-1; weak D call: TRBD1 (5 bases). Trimming removed 5 bases from V and 3 bases from J, with 10 bases in between. This CDR3 spans 13 amino acids. The germline V gene has CDR1 SGHTA and CDR2 FQGNSA. The CDR3 loop reads CASSLVQDTEAFF. The CDR3 DNA follows: TGTGCCAGCAGCCTCGTACAGGACACTGAAGCTTTCTTT. Variable domain in full (rest from reference TRBV7-2 and TRBJ1-1): GAGVSQSPSNKVTEKGKDVELRCDPISGHTALYWYRQSLGQGLEFLIYFQGNSAPDKSGLPSDRFSAERTGGSVSTLTIQRTQQEDSAVYLCASSLVQDTEAFFGQGTRLTVV.

The table lists this clonotype with many counts. V gene TRBV7-2 combines with J gene TRBJ2-7, with 11 bases lining up with TRBD1. In germline, CDR1 is SGHTA, CDR2 FQGNSA. The ends lost 7 bases at V and 4 bases at J; junction bases unmatched: 9. The CDR3 spans 15 residues. CDR3 protein: CASTSRDRGNYEQYF. The CDR3 coding sequence is TGTGCCAGCACCTCCCGGGACAGGGGGAATTACGAGCAGTACTTC.

This clonotype occurred many times. The rearrangement links TRBV6-1 to TRBJ1-2; 7 bases fit TRBD1. Germline assignment: CDR1 MNHNS and CDR2 SASEGT. V shed 7 bases and J 4 bases; nucleotides not matched to a gene: 15. The CDR3 runs to 16 residues. CDR3 loop: CASIRPGTVARYGYTF. The CDR3 DNA follows: TGTGCCAGCATCCGACCGGGGACAGTCGCCCGCTATGGCTACACCTTC.

With respect to this clonotype: This CDR3 fails to terminate in the conserved phenylalanine or tryptophan, so it likely reflects a read error. The limits of the CDR3 on the DNA are not certain, so only TCRdb's listed CDR3 is given. The rearrangement joins TRBV20-1 to TRBJ2-7; the table's D call TRBD2 went unverified against the DNA. The CDR3 region is 10 residues in length, termini included. CDR1 DFQATT and CDR2 SNEGSKA come from the germline V gene (reference sequence). The CDR3 loop is CSARGLGLAG.

The chain combines TRBV29-1 with TRBJ1-1; D gene ambiguous. CDR1 and CDR2 from the germline V gene are SQVTM and ANQGSEA. The V end was cut by 3 bases, the J end by 0 bases, with 14 bases between. This CDR3 has 15 residues. CDR3: CSVELRANMNTEAFF. CDR3 sequence (DNA): TGCAGCGTTGAGTTGAGGGCTAACATGAACACTGAAGCTTTCTTT.

Many counts were recorded for this clonotype. V usage is TRBV12-3 or TRBV12-4 and J usage is TRBJ2-5; TRBD1 matches at 7 bases. The CDR3 covers 14 residues. With V trimmed by 4 bases and J by 4 bases, 6 bases remained unmatched. The CDR3 region has the DNA TGTGCCAGCAGTTCTAGGGGGCTGGCAGAGACCCAGTACTTC. Translation gives CASSSRGLAETQYF.

This clonotype showed up just a few times. The gene calls are TRBV29-1 and TRBJ2-1; D not certain. Deletions cut 1 base from V and 0 bases from J, with 7 bases between. The V gene's germline CDR1 is SQVTM and CDR2 ANQGSEA. There are 14 residues in the CDR3. The CDR3 coding sequence is TGCAGCGTTGAAGTGGCGGTCTCCTACAATGAGCAGTTCTTC. Translating gives CSVEVAVSYNEQFF.

The V call is TRBV6-1, the J call TRBJ1-2, with TRBD1 as a possible D gene (6 bases). The CDR3 loop spans 15 amino acids. V dropped 7 bases and J dropped 8 bases, with 23 bases sitting between them. CDR1 is MNHNS, CDR2 SASEGT, per germline. This CDR3 reads CASISYSRGSSGYTF. The CDR3 DNA sequence: TGTGCCAGCATATCCTACTCCAGGGGATCAAGCGGCTACACCTTC.

This clonotype was counted ten times or more. V gene TRBV20-1 combines with J gene TRBJ2-4, with 8 bases matching TRBD2. This CDR3 spans 18 amino acids. Germline lookup yields CDR1 DFQATT and CDR2 SNEGSKA (reference sequence). Losses at the gene ends were 0 bases for V and 2 bases for J; bases not matched to a gene: 12. CDR3 sequence (DNA): TGCAGTGCTAGAGATTTCGTGAGCGGGAGCGGGTCCAAAAACATTCAGTACTTC. Protein product: CSARDFVSGSGSKNIQYF.

This clonotype was recorded at least ten times. The rearrangement joins TRBV28 to TRBJ2-7, with 11 bases that match TRBD2. The ends lost 6 bases at V and 7 bases at J; junction bases unmatched: 11. Germline CDR1 reads MDHEN; CDR2 reads SYDVKM. This CDR3 has 15 amino acids. The CDR3 DNA reads TGTGCCAGCAGCCACCGTACTAGCGGGAGAGAGGAGCAGTACTTC. Its protein is CASSHRTSGREEQYF.

This clonotype was counted many times. V is TRBV15 and J is TRBJ1-5, with unresolved D. CDR3 size: 15 residues. The germline CDR1 and CDR2 sequences are LNHNV and YYDKDF (reference sequence). Trimming pared 5 bases from V and 1 base from J, leaving 12 bases between. CDR3: CATSGQLDSNQPQHF. The CDR3 region has the DNA TGTGCCACCAGCGGGCAACTTGACAGCAATCAGCCCCAGCATTTT.